This T cell receptor (beta chain) comes out of a study of early T cells in non-severe SARS-CoV-2 infection (dated by TCRdb to the early 2020s). Context from the whole study: Bulk RNA from unsorted whole blood was used for TCR sequencing, so alpha and beta chains could not be paired.

The library was prepared using 5' RACE. TCRdb records NextSeq 500 as the sequencer. Unique molecular identifiers were attached to individual cDNA molecules in the TCR library protocol so that sequencing error and PCR bias could be corrected. TCR alpha and beta chains were both sequenced, and the abundances of alpha and beta sequences in each sample were closely correlated with each other. The source study handled its data this way. Decombinator V4 was used to perform V gene, J gene and CDR3 annotation of TCR sequences. TCRs were defined as expanded if a significant change between any two time points was detected under a Poisson model with p below 0.0001. TCR abundances were normalised to the total number of TCRs sequenced per sample and were expressed as counts per million. TRAV1-2 paired with TRAJ12, TRAJ20 or TRAJ33 defined MAIT TCRs, while TRAV10 paired with TRAJ18 defined iNKT TCRs. VDJdb, accessed 1 November 2021, was searched for CMV, EBV and SARS-CoV-2 annotated TCRs, with TCRs annotated for multiple antigens excluded. TCRdb reran the public reads through fastp at Q25 and MiXCR, keeping productive beta chains. CDR3 protein duplicates are merged, each entry listing the most common genes and DNA. TCRdb's processing, not the study's, gives the V and J calls here. In all, the sample holds some 30,000 distinct CDR3 sequences, and approximately 5.9% of those were seen once. Approximately 6.1% of the sample rests with the top ten.

At the junction V is shortened by 5 bases and J by 1 base, with 11 bases in between. Per the germline V gene, SGHVS is the CDR1 and FQNEAQ is the CDR2. The CDR3 starts with the cysteine, ends with the phenylalanine, and has 15 residues. Left in the record is the CDR3 DNA by itself, 45 bases read in frame from the first base. This clonotype showed up many times. This receptor's antigen is unknown. Within one base of it there is no much larger clone, and no base qualities were kept. Set within a cohort of healthcare workers in London, UK, this nested case-control study involved weekly PCR testing of nasopharyngeal swabs along with blood sampling. Healthcare workers were recruited during the week of the UK lockdown, between 23 and 31 March 2020, and followed weekly for up to about 15 weeks. Findings and caveats that apply to the study as a whole: VDJdb matching was skewed toward anti-spike CD8 responses, so virus-specific expansions were likely underestimated and private and CD4 specificities were missed.

Rearrangement joined TRBV7-8 to TRBJ2-2, with the D assignment possibly TRBD1 or TRBD2, given 5 matching bases for each. The origin of this receptor is an adult who was a healthcare worker with PCR-confirmed SARS-CoV-2 infection or an uninfected control (not recorded which). Material: whole blood. The nucleotide sequence reads TGTGCCAGCAGCACCGGGACGGAGAACACCGGGGAGCTGTTTTTT. This gives the protein CASSTGTENTGELFF.